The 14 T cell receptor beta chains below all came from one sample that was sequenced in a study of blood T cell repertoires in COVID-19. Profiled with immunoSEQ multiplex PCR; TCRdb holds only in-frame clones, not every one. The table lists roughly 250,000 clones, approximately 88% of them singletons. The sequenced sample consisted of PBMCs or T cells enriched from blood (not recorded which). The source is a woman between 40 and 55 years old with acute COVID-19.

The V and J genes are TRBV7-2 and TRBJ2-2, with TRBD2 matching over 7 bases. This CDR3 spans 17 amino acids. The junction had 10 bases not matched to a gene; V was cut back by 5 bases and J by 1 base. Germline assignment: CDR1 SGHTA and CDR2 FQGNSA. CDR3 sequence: CASSPSMWGGNTGELFF. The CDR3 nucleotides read TGTGCCAGCAGCCCTAGCATGTGGGGGGGGAACACCGGGGAGCTGTTTTTT.

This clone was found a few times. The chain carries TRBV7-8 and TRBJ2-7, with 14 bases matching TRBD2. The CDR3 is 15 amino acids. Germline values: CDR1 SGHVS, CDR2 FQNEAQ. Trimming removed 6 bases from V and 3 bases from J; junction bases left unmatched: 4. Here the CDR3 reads CASSFGTSGSYEQYF. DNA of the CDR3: TGTGCCAGCAGTTTCGGGACTAGCGGGAGCTACGAGCAGTACTTC.

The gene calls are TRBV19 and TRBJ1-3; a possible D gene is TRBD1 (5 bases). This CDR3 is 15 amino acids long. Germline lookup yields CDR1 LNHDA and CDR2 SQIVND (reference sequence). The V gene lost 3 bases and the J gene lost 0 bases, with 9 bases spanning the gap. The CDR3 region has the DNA TGTGCCAGTAGTATCGACAGATTCTCTGGAAACACCATATATTTT. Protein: CASSIDRFSGNTIYF.

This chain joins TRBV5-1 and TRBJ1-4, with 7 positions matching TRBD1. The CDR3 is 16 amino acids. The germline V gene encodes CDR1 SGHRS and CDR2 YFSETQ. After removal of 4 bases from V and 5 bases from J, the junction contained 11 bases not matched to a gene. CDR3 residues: CASSPARTGANEKLFF. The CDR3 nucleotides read TGCGCCAGCAGCCCCGCCCGGACAGGCGCGAATGAAAAACTGTTTTTT.

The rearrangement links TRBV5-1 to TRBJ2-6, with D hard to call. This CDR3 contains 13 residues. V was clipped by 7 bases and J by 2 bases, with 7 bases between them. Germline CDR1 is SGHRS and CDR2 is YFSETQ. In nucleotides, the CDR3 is TGCGCCAGCGGCTCTCCTGGGGCCAACGTCCTGACTTTC. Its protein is CASGSPGANVLTF.

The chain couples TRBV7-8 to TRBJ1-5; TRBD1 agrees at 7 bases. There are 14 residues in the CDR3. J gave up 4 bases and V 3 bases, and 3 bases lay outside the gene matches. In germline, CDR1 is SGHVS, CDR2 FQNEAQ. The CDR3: CASSFEDRNQPQHF. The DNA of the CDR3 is TGTGCCAGCAGCTTCGAGGACAGGAATCAGCCCCAGCATTTT. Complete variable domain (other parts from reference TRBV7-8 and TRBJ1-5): GAGVSQSPRYKVAKRGQDVALRCDPISGHVSLFWYQQALGQGPEFLTYFQNEAQLDKSGLPSDRFFAERPEGSVSTLKIQRTQQEDSAVYLCASSFEDRNQPQHFGDGTRLSIL.

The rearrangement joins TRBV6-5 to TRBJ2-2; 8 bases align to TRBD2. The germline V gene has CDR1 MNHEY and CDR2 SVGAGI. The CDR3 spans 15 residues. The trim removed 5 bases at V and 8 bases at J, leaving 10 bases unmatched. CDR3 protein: CASSPKGLGAGELFF. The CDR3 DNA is TGTGCCAGCAGTCCCAAGGGACTAGGCGCTGGGGAGCTGTTTTTT.

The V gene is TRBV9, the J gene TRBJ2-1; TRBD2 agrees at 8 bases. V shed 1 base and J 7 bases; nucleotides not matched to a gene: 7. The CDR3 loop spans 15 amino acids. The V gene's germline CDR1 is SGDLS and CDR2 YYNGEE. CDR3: CASSVKREGPNEQFF. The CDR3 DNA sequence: TGTGCCAGCAGCGTAAAACGGGAGGGCCCAAATGAGCAGTTCTTC.

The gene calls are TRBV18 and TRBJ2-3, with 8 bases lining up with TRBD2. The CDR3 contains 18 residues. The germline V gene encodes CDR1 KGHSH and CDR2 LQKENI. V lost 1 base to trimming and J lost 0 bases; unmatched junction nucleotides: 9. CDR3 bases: TGTGCCAGCTCACCACTTGCGGCGGGGGGCCCGAGCACAGATACGCAGTATTTT. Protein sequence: CASSPLAAGGPSTDTQYF.

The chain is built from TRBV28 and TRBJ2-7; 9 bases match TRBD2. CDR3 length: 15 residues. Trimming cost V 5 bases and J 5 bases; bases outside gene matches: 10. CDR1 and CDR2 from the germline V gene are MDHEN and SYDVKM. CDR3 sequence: CASSTYSGRSNEQYF. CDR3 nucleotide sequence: TGTGCCAGCAGTACTTATAGCGGGAGATCCAACGAGCAGTACTTC.

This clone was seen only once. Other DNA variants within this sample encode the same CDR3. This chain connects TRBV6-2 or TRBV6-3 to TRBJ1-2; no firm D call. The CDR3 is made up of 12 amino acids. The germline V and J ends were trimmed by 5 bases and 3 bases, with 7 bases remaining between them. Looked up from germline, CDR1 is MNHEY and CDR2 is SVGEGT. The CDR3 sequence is CASSLGDYGYTF. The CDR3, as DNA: TGTGCCAGCAGTCTCGGAGACTATGGCTACACCTTC.

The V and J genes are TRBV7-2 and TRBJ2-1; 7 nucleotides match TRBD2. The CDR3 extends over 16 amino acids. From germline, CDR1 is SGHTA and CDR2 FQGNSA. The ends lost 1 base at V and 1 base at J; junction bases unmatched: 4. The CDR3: CASSLVGGSSYNEQFF. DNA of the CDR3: TGTGCCAGCAGCTTAGTAGGCGGGAGTTCCTACAATGAGCAGTTCTTC.

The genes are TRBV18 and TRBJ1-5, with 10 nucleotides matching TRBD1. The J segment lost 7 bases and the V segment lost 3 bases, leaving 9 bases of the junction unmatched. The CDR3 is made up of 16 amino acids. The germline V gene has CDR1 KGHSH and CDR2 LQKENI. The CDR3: CASSPLGTGEGQPQHF. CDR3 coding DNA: TGTGCCAGCTCACCGCTCGGGACAGGGGAAGGGCAGCCCCAGCATTTT. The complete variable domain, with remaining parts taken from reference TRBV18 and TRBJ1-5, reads NAGVMQNPRHLVRRRGQEARLRCSPMKGHSHVYWYRQLPEEGLKFMVYLQKENIIDESGMPKERFSAEFPKEGPSILRIQQVVRGDSAAYFCASSPLGTGEGQPQHFGDGTRLSIL.

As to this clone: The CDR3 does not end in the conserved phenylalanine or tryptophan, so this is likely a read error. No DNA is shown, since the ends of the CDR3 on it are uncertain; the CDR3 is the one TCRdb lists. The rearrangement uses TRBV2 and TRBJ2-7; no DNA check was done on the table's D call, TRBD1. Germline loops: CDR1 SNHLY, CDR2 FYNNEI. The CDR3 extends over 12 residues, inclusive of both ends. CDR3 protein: CASSANLYYRAR.